This passage covers 27 T cell receptor beta chains from one sample sequenced in a study of T cell repertoires in cytomegalovirus infection. In TCRdb, the reads were re-called with MiXCR into one record per CDR3 protein. The top ten clones hold roughly an eighth of a sample with 350,000 to 500,000 distinct CDR3 sequences, roughly a third of them seen once. Material: PBMCs. All receptors derive from a human donor in good health (CMV status not recorded). Some clones in this sample may be carry-over from other donors' samples.

The chain joins TRBV7-6 to TRBJ2-5; D is uncertain. Per the germline V gene, CDR1 is SGHVS and CDR2 is FNYEAQ. The CDR3 runs 16 residues. V lost 4 bases and J 2 bases, leaving 17 bases between the germline ends. CDR3 sequence: CASSSLIGKKQETQYF. The CDR3 DNA reads as TGTGCCAGCAGCTCGCTCATAGGGAAGAAGCAAGAGACCCAGTACTTC.

V is TRBV6-1 and J is TRBJ2-7; no firm D call. Germline CDR1 and CDR2: MNHNS and SASEGT. The CDR3 is 11 amino acids. V was clipped by 2 bases and J by 5 bases, with 4 bases between them. CDR3 sequence (DNA): TGTGCCAGCAGTGAACCCCACGAGCAGTACTTC. As protein: CASSEPHEQYF.

The V and J genes are TRBV7-9 and TRBJ1-3; 7 nucleotides align to TRBD1. CDR1 SEHNR and CDR2 FQNEAQ come from the germline V gene (reference sequence). The CDR3 loop spans 16 amino acids. V lost 8 bases and J lost 3; bases outside the gene matches: 13. The CDR3 DNA reads as TGTGCCAGCTCTTCTCCATCCGGGACAGATGGAAACACCATATATTTT. The encoded protein is CASSSPSGTDGNTIYF.

The rearrangement uses TRBV7-2 and TRBJ1-2, with 8 positions matching TRBD1. Trimming took 4 bases from V and 8 from J; bases not matched to a gene: 12. This CDR3 region has 15 residues. Per germline, CDR1 SGHTA and CDR2 FQGNSA. The DNA for the CDR3 is TGTGCCAGCAGCTCCCGAAGCAGGACAGGGAACGGCTACACCTTC. This sequence encodes CASSSRSRTGNGYTF.

This clonotype has a handful of counts. This rearrangement joins TRBV7-9 to TRBJ2-5; D might be TRBD2 (6 bases). Germline V CDR1 and CDR2: SEHNR, FQNEAQ (reference sequence). The length of the CDR3 is 15 residues. Trimming shortened V by 1 base and J by 0 bases, and 9 bases separated the two germline ends. CDR3 loop: CASSLGGEYQETQYF. CDR3 nucleotides: TGTGCCAGCAGCTTAGGCGGGGAGTACCAAGAGACCCAGTACTTC.

This clonotype was observed once. J is TRBJ2-7 and V is TRBV14, with D perhaps TRBD2 (6 bases). The CDR3 runs to 15 residues. The V end lost 4 bases, the J end lost 1 base, and 14 bases lay between the germline ends. Germline V gene data show CDR1 as SGHDN and CDR2 as FVKESK. In DNA, the CDR3 is TGTGCCAGCAGCCCCATTGGGGGGTCGTCCTACGAGCAGTACTTC. Amino acids: CASSPIGGSSYEQYF.

The J gene is TRBJ1-5, the V gene TRBV6-2 or TRBV6-3, with no clear D. Trimming cost V 3 bases and J 0 bases, with 15 bases left between them. This CDR3 has 17 amino acids. Germline V gene data show CDR1 as MNHEY and CDR2 as SVGEGT. CDR3 sequence reads: CASSYVSSTYSNQPQHF. In nucleotides, the CDR3 is TGTGCCAGCAGTTATGTCTCTTCGACTTATAGCAATCAGCCCCAGCATTTT.

The genes are TRBV27 and TRBJ2-5, with D possibly matching TRBD1 (6 bases). The V and J ends lost 7 bases and 4 bases respectively, with 19 bases between them. Germline lookup yields CDR1 MNHEY and CDR2 SMNVEV (reference sequence). The CDR3 runs 15 residues. The CDR3: CASTPGTSWRETQYF. CDR3 nucleotide sequence: TGTGCCAGCACCCCTGGGACATCGTGGCGAGAGACCCAGTACTTC.

The chain carries TRBV9 and TRBJ2-5; tentative D call: TRBD1 (5 bases). The CDR3 is 15 residues long. Trimming pared 0 bases from V and 2 bases from J, leaving 11 bases between. The germline V gene encodes CDR1 SGDLS and CDR2 YYNGEE. CDR3 DNA sequence: TGTGCCAGCAGCGTAGCTTGGGGCACTCAAGAGACCCAGTACTTC. Amino acids: CASSVAWGTQETQYF.

The sample holds a few counts of this clonotype. The rearrangement uses TRBV6-2 or TRBV6-3 and TRBJ2-1; the match to TRBD2 covers 9 bases. J gave up 3 bases and V 2 bases, and 2 bases lay outside the gene matches. This CDR3 spans 15 amino acids. The V gene's germline CDR1 is MNHEY and CDR2 SVGEGT. The CDR3 DNA is TGTGCCAGCAGTTACGTAGCGGGGGACTACAATGAGCAGTTCTTC. Protein sequence: CASSYVAGDYNEQFF.

This clonotype appeared a few times. The chain recombines TRBV5-1 with TRBJ2-7; possibly TRBD1 for D (6 bases). This CDR3 has 14 amino acids. V was pared by 3 bases and J by 2 bases, with 12 bases between. The germline V gene has CDR1 SGHRS and CDR2 YFSETQ. The CDR3: CASSSDSWAYEQYF. As DNA, the CDR3 is TGCGCCAGCAGCTCGGACAGTTGGGCCTACGAGCAGTACTTC.

The sample holds one count of this clonotype. An end of the junction does not agree with germline; a read error may underlie this. This chain connects TRBV7-9 to TRBJ2-5; 10 nucleotides align to TRBD1. CDR1 is SEHNR and CDR2 is FQNEAQ in the germline V gene (reference sequence). This CDR3 has 14 residues. The CDR3 nucleotides read TGTGCCAGCAGCCACCGGGACAGGGGAGAGACCCCGTACTTC. This encodes CASSHRDRGETPYF.

The chain is built from TRBV7-6 and TRBJ1-5; D is undetermined. Germline V gene lookup returns CDR1 SGHVS and CDR2 FNYEAQ. The CDR3 extends over 13 amino acids. CDR3 sequence (DNA): TGTTCCATCAGCTCGAATAGCAATCAGCCCCAGCATTTT. Its protein product is CSISSNSNQPQHF.

CDR3 region: CASSLQQGRGAGELFF. The CDR3 nucleotides are TGTGCCAGCAGCCTCCAACAGGGACGAGGGGCCGGGGAGCTGTTTTTT. The chain employs TRBV12-3 or TRBV12-4 and TRBJ2-2; a weak D match, TRBD1 (6 bases). The CDR3 extends over 16 amino acids. Trimming left V 6 bases short and J 6 bases short, with 20 bases between.

This clonotype has a handful of counts. The rearrangement joins TRBV28 to TRBJ2-5; TRBD2 aligns across 7 bases. From germline, CDR1 is MDHEN and CDR2 SYDVKM. This CDR3 has 15 residues. Trimming took 5 bases from V and 2 from J; bases not matched to a gene: 8. CDR3 sequence (DNA): TGTGCCAGCAGTAGTCTAGCGGCCCCACAAGAGACCCAGTACTTC. Its protein is CASSSLAAPQETQYF.

This clonotype was picked up a small number of times. The rearrangement links TRBV4-1 to TRBJ2-3, with D uncertain. Per the germline V gene, CDR1 is MGHRA and CDR2 is YSYEKL. This CDR3 contains 15 residues. The V and J ends lost 0 bases and 6 bases respectively, with 13 bases between them. Here the CDR3 reads CASSQDSQSRDTQYF. CDR3 sequence (DNA): TGCGCCAGCAGCCAAGATAGCCAAAGTAGGGATACGCAGTATTTT.

This clonotype showed up just once. Here the CDR3 reads CASSMSPNSNQPQHF. As DNA, the CDR3 is TGTGCCAGTAGTATGAGTCCGAATAGCAATCAGCCCCAGCATTTT. The chain has TRBV19 and TRBJ1-5, with D unclear. CDR1 LNHDA and CDR2 SQIVND come from the germline V gene (reference sequence). The CDR3 has 15 amino acids. V lost 3 bases and J 0 bases, leaving 9 bases between the germline ends.

CDR3 coding DNA: TGTGCCAGCAGCTTGGTAGGACAGATGAAGGTCAGCGGCTACACCTTC. Translation: CASSLVGQMKVSGYTF. The J gene is TRBJ1-2, the V gene TRBV5-5; D is possibly TRBD1 (6 bases). The CDR3 is 16 amino acids. Trimming took 0 bases from V and 8 from J, leaving 20 bases between them. Looked up from germline, CDR1 is SGHKS and CDR2 is YYEKEE (reference sequence).

This clonotype has at least ten counts. The CDR3 protein is CASSHPQGARRYGYTF. Written as DNA, the CDR3 is TGCGCCAGCAGCCATCCCCAGGGGGCGCGTCGCTATGGCTACACCTTC. This chain links TRBV4-1 with TRBJ1-2, with 8 bases lining up with TRBD1. J lost 4 bases, V lost 3 bases, and 10 bases had no gene match. Looked up from germline, CDR1 is MGHRA and CDR2 is YSYEKL. The CDR3 is 16 amino acids.

CDR3 nucleotides: TGTGCCAGCAGCTTAGTGGAAGCGGGCCCCATCTACGAGCAGTACTTC. Residues: CASSLVEAGPIYEQYF. This sequence joins TRBV7-6 and TRBJ2-7; weak D call: TRBD2 (6 bases). The CDR3 is made up of 16 amino acids. V gave up 1 base and J gave up 3 bases, with 16 bases separating them. Germline CDR1 and CDR2: SGHVS and FNYEAQ.

The CDR3 DNA is TGTGCCAGCAGCTCAACAGGGGGTGGGTCGTACGAGCAGTACTTC. Protein sequence: CASSSTGGGSYEQYF. The V gene is TRBV11-2, the J gene TRBJ2-7, with 8 bases matching TRBD1. CDR1 is SGHAT, CDR2 FQNNGV, per germline. The junction had 9 bases not matched to a gene; V was cut back by 4 bases and J by 4 bases. The CDR3 sequence is 15 residues long.

This clonotype was picked up a small number of times. The chain uses TRBV2 and TRBJ1-1, with 10 positions matching TRBD1. CDR1 is SNHLY, CDR2 FYNNEI, per germline. The CDR3 sequence is 15 residues long. J was trimmed by 3 bases and V by 8 bases; bases with no gene match: 9. The CDR3 DNA reads TGTGCCAGCCACACAACCGGGACAGGGGACACTGAAGCTTTCTTT. Translation: CASHTTGTGDTEAFF.

With respect to this clonotype: This may be a read error, as it is one base from a much larger clone. This chain links TRBV7-9 with TRBJ2-5; D remains ambiguous. The CDR3 has 13 residues. The V gene's germline CDR1 is SEHNR and CDR2 FQNEAQ (reference sequence). CDR3 sequence reads: CASSLGVSATLYF. The DNA of the CDR3 is TGTGCCAGCAGCCTTGGGGTTTCAGCGACCCTGTACTTC.

The chain joins TRBV15 to TRBJ2-5; possibly TRBD1 for D (5 bases). Trimming stripped 6 bases from V and 3 bases from J, with 11 bases between. Germline V lookup: CDR1 LNHNV, CDR2 YYDKDF (reference sequence). CDR3 size: 13 residues. CDR3 bases: TGTGCCACCAGGGTAAAGGGGAAAGAGACCCAGTACTTC. Protein product: CATRVKGKETQYF.

In its sample, this clonotype was seen a few times. The J gene is TRBJ2-1, the V gene TRBV7-9, with 10 bases fitting TRBD2. Germline trimming cut 4 bases from V and 10 bases from J; bases unmatched to any gene: 19. This CDR3 is 18 amino acids long. Germline CDR1 SEHNR, CDR2 FQNEAQ (reference sequence). CDR3 bases: TGTGCCAGCAGCTCCCTCAGGGTAGGACTAGCGGCTAGGGGGGAGCAGTTCTTC. Its protein is CASSSLRVGLAARGEQFF.

The chain combines TRBV14 with TRBJ2-2, with 7 bases matching TRBD2. V trimming: 4 bases; J trimming: 1 base; junction bases outside the gene matches: 9. This CDR3 has 17 residues. Per germline, CDR1 SGHDN and CDR2 FVKESK. For the CDR3, the DNA is TGTGCCAGCAGCCGAGGGAGGCTAGCGGTGAACACCGGGGAGCTGTTTTTT. Protein: CASSRGRLAVNTGELFF.

This clonotype occurred a few times. The V call is TRBV11-2, the J call TRBJ1-5; TRBD1 matches 7 bases. V gave up 1 base and J gave up 7 bases; unmatched junction bases: 7. CDR1 and CDR2 (germline): SGHAT, FQNNGV. This CDR3 region has 15 residues. CDR3 coding DNA: TGTGCCAGCAGCTTAGGGGACAGCCCCGGGCAGCCCCAGCATTTT. This encodes CASSLGDSPGQPQHF.